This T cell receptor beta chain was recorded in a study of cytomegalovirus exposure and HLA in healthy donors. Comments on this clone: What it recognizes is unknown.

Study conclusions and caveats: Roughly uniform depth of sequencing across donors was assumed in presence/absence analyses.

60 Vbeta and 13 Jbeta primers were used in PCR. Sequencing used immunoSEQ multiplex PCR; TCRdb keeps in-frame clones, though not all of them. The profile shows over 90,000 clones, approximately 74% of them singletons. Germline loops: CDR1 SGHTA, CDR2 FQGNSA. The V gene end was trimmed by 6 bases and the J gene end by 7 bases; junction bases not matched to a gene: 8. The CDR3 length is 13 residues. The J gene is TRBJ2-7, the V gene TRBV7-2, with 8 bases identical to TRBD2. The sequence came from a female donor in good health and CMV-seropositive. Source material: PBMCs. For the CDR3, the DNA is TGTGCCAGCAGTCCGGGGCCGGGGGGGGAGCAGTACTTC. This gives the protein CASSPGPGGEQYF.